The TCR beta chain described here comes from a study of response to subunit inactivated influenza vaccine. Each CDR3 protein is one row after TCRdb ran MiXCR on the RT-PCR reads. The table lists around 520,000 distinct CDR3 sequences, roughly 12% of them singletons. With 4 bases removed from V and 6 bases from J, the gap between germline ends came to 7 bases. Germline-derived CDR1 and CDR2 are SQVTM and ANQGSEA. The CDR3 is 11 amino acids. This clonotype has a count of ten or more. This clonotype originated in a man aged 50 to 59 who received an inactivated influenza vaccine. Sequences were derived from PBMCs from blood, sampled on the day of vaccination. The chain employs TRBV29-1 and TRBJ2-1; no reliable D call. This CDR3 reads CSVARINEQFF. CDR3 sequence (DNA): TGCAGCGTTGCCCGTATCAATGAGCAGTTCTTC.